Below are 27 T cell receptor beta chains sequenced from a single sample in a study of patients and donors after allogeneic stem cell transplantation. TCRdb re-analysed the RT-PCR reads in MiXCR, keeping a single row per CDR3 protein. This repertoire shows 25,000 to 40,000 distinct CDR3 sequences, 37% found once; its top ten account for approximately 82%. Sequencing was done on a sample of blood, either unsorted or a sorted T cell fraction (not recorded which). Source of these receptors: a human donor who was either an allogeneic HSCT recipient or a stem cell or donor lymphocyte infusion donor (not recorded which). It is not recorded whose cells these are; they may come from a transplant donor.

The rearrangement joins TRBV6-5 to TRBJ2-1; D possibly corresponds to TRBD2 (6 bases). The CDR3 sequence is 16 residues long. Germline CDR1 MNHEY, CDR2 SVGAGI. Trimming took off 0 bases at V and 10 bases at J, with 19 bases between the two ends. The DNA for the CDR3 is TGTGCCAGCAGTTACTCTGTTTTCATGGGGGGTGGAGAGCAGTTCTTC. Its translation: CASSYSVFMGGGEQFF.

This clonotype was seen only a few times. This rearrangement joins TRBV7-9 to TRBJ2-2; D unresolved. The CDR3 length is 13 residues. Trimming removed 5 bases at V and 7 bases at J, with 11 bases between. Germline assignment: CDR1 SEHNR and CDR2 FQNEAQ (reference sequence). CDR3 sequence: CASSPRRYGELFF. The CDR3 coding sequence is TGTGCCAGCAGCCCCCGTCGGTACGGGGAGCTGTTTTTT.

This sequence joins TRBV5-1 and TRBJ1-2; D is unresolved. The germline gives CDR1 SGHRS, CDR2 YFSETQ. The CDR3 loop spans 12 amino acids. V was pared by 0 bases and J by 7 bases, with 7 bases between. DNA for the CDR3: TGCGCCAGCAGCTTGGAAGGAATTGGCTACACCTTC. It specifies CASSLEGIGYTF.

The V and J genes are TRBV29-1 and TRBJ1-4, with unresolved D. This CDR3 comprises 13 residues. CDR1 and CDR2 from the germline V gene are SQVTM and ANQGSEA. The V end lost 6 bases, the J end lost 4 bases, and 12 bases lay between the germline ends. Written as DNA, the CDR3 is TGCAGCGTCCTATTGGAGAATAATGAAAAACTGTTTTTT. Translated: CSVLLENNEKLFF.

This clonotype has at least ten counts. This chain links TRBV7-6 with TRBJ1-2; weak D call: TRBD1 (6 bases). The CDR3 covers 13 residues. Germline V gives CDR1 SGHVS, CDR2 FNYEAQ. V dropped 4 bases and J dropped 6 bases, with 12 bases sitting between them. Here the CDR3 DNA reads TGTGCCAGCAGCTCCACAGGGCTGGATGGCTACACCTTC. Residues: CASSSTGLDGYTF. The full variable domain, its missing parts supplied by reference TRBV7-6 and TRBJ1-2, is GAGVSQSPRYKVTKRGQDVALRCDPISGHVSLYWYRQALGQGPEFLTYFNYEAQQDKSGLPNDRFSAERPEGSISTLTIQRTEQRDSAMYRCASSSTGLDGYTFGSGTRLTVV.

This clonotype was seen at least ten times. This chain links TRBV7-2 with TRBJ2-1; 7 bases align to TRBD1. J gave up 6 bases and V 1 base, and 6 bases lay outside the gene matches. The length of the CDR3 is 15 residues. CDR1 SGHTA and CDR2 FQGNSA come from the germline V gene. CDR3 DNA sequence: TGTGCCAGCAGCTTAGACAGGGGTTTCGGCAATGAGCAGTTCTTC. This translates into CASSLDRGFGNEQFF.

The chain joins TRBV27 to TRBJ2-7, with a possible D match to TRBD1 (7 bases). Deletions cut 7 bases from V and 0 bases from J, with 16 bases between. Germline assignment: CDR1 MNHEY and CDR2 SMNVEV (reference sequence). CDR3 length equals 15 residues. CDR3 in amino acids: CASTNRGLSSYEQYF. The CDR3, as DNA: TGTGCCAGCACCAACAGGGGACTTAGCTCCTACGAGCAGTACTTC.

This clonotype was detected many times. V gene TRBV29-1 combines with J gene TRBJ1-1; D may be TRBD1 (6 bases). Looked up from germline, CDR1 is SQVTM and CDR2 is ANQGSEA. The CDR3 extends over 13 amino acids. V was shortened by 6 bases and J by 3 bases, with 14 bases between the two germline ends. This chain's CDR3 is CSVKGELDTEAFF. The CDR3 nucleotides read TGCAGCGTCAAGGGGGAGTTGGACACTGAAGCTTTCTTT.

This clonotype occurred a few times. J is TRBJ1-3 and V is TRBV7-6; the D gene is possibly TRBD1 (5 bases). Per the germline V gene, CDR1 is SGHVS and CDR2 is FNYEAQ. V lost 1 base and J 0 bases, leaving 7 bases between the germline ends. CDR3 size: 15 residues. The CDR3 region is CASSLGGYSGNTIYF. The CDR3 DNA follows: TGTGCCAGCAGCTTAGGGGGCTACTCTGGAAACACCATATATTTT. The whole variable domain, filled in from reference TRBV7-6 and TRBJ1-3, reads GAGVSQSPRYKVTKRGQDVALRCDPISGHVSLYWYRQALGQGPEFLTYFNYEAQQDKSGLPNDRFSAERPEGSISTLTIQRTEQRDSAMYRCASSLGGYSGNTIYFGEGSWLTVV.

This clonotype was found a few times. The chain has TRBV29-1 and TRBJ2-5; possible D gene TRBD1, 6 bases. Germline V CDR1 and CDR2: SQVTM, ANQGSEA. This CDR3 contains 12 residues. Trimming pared 7 bases from V and 3 bases from J, leaving 12 bases between. The chain's CDR3 is CSAKRTEETQYF. In nucleotides, the CDR3 is TGCAGCGCAAAAAGGACAGAAGAGACCCAGTACTTC.

The gene calls are TRBV9 and TRBJ2-1, with D maybe TRBD2 (6 bases). CDR3 length equals 15 residues. The V gene lost 5 bases and the J gene lost 4 bases, with 16 bases spanning the gap. Germline V lookup: CDR1 SGDLS, CDR2 YYNGEE. Here the CDR3 reads CASSDRELGYNEQFF. CDR3 bases: TGTGCCAGCAGTGACCGGGAGTTGGGATACAATGAGCAGTTCTTC.

This clonotype has just a few counts. The chain is built from TRBV7-2 and TRBJ1-5; D unclear. This CDR3 region has 13 residues. Trimming took off 2 bases at V and 5 bases at J, with 7 bases between the two ends. Germline V gives CDR1 SGHTA, CDR2 FQGNSA. The DNA of the CDR3 is TGTGCCAGCAGCTTAAGTTTAGATCAGCCCCAGCATTTT. This gives the protein CASSLSLDQPQHF.

The rearrangement uses TRBV5-1 and TRBJ2-3, with 10 bases fitting TRBD2. CDR3 length: 16 residues. Germline V lookup: CDR1 SGHRS, CDR2 YFSETQ. After removal of 1 base from V and 2 bases from J, the junction contained 4 bases not matched to a gene. For the CDR3, the DNA is TGCGCCAGCAGCTTGCTAGCGGGAGCGCTCACAGATACGCAGTATTTT. Translated: CASSLLAGALTDTQYF.

The chain uses TRBV5-4 and TRBJ2-7; 9 bases align to TRBD1. V lost 0 bases and J lost 5; bases outside the gene matches: 9. CDR3 length equals 16 residues. Germline V gives CDR1 SGHNT, CDR2 YYREEE (reference sequence). CDR3 amino acids: CASSLDGITGGHEQYF. The CDR3 DNA reads as TGTGCCAGCAGCTTGGATGGAATAACAGGGGGCCACGAGCAGTACTTC.

The J gene is TRBJ1-1, the V gene TRBV7-8; 7 bases map to TRBD1. The J segment lost 7 bases and the V segment lost 5 bases, leaving 4 bases of the junction unmatched. Looked up from germline, CDR1 is SGHVS and CDR2 is FQNEAQ. This CDR3 comprises 12 residues. In DNA form, the CDR3 reads TGTGCCAGCAGCCCGCGGACAGGTGAAGCTTTCTTT. This codes for CASSPRTGEAFF.

The chain has TRBV3-1 and TRBJ2-2; D gene uncertain. The V gene lost 1 base and the J gene lost 1 base, with 7 bases spanning the gap. In germline, CDR1 is LGHDT, CDR2 YNNKEL (reference sequence). This CDR3 is built from 15 residues. In DNA, the CDR3 is TGTGCCAGCAGCCAAGGCAGGAGGAACACCGGGGAGCTGTTTTTT. This translates into CASSQGRRNTGELFF. Filled out from reference TRBV3-1 and TRBJ2-2, the complete variable domain reads DTAVSQTPKYLVTQMGNDKSIKCEQNLGHDTMYWYKQDSKKFLKIMFSYNNKELIINETVPNRFSPKSPDKAHLNLHINSLELGDSAVYFCASSQGRRNTGELFFGEGSRLTVL.

This clonotype was seen a few times. V gene TRBV29-1 combines with J gene TRBJ1-1, with TRBD1 as a possible D gene (6 bases). Germline CDR1 SQVTM, CDR2 ANQGSEA. The V and J ends lost 6 bases and 5 bases respectively, with 13 bases between them. The CDR3 totals 12 residues. CDR3 nucleotide sequence: TGCAGCGTCTCAGGGGTGTGGACTGAAGCTTTCTTT. Amino acids: CSVSGVWTEAFF. The full variable domain, completed using reference TRBV29-1 and TRBJ1-1, is SAVISQKPSRDICQRGTSLTIQCQVDSQVTMMFWYRQQPGQSLTLIATANQGSEATYESGFVIDKFPISRPNLTFSTLTVSNMSPEDSSIYLCSVSGVWTEAFFGQGTRLTVV.

This clonotype was seen a few times. CDR3: CATSRDRREVVFF. CDR3 bases: TGTGCCACCAGCAGAGATCGGAGAGAGGTAGTGTTTTTT. The chain carries TRBV15 and TRBJ1-4, with unresolved D. In germline, CDR1 is LNHNV, CDR2 YYDKDF (reference sequence). Trimming shortened V by 0 bases and J by 15 bases, and 14 bases separated the two germline ends. This CDR3 has 13 residues.

This clonotype has a handful of counts. V is TRBV10-1 and J is TRBJ1-1, with 7 bases aligning to TRBD1. This CDR3 comprises 15 residues. V was clipped by 5 bases and J by 1 base; unmatched bases: 7. From germline, CDR1 is WNHNN and CDR2 SYGVQD (reference sequence). The CDR3 protein is CASSNRGAGNTEAFF. In DNA, the CDR3 is TGCGCCAGCAGTAACAGGGGCGCGGGGAACACTGAAGCTTTCTTT.

This clonotype was counted many times. The V gene is TRBV5-1, the J gene TRBJ2-1, with 8 bases matching TRBD2. Per germline, CDR1 SGHRS and CDR2 YFSETQ. The CDR3 sequence is 15 residues long. After removal of 2 bases from V and 8 bases from J, the junction contained 9 bases not matched to a gene. CDR3 DNA sequence: TGCGCCAGCAGCTTAAGCGGGAGTACAATCGATGAGCAGTTCTTC. Residues: CASSLSGSTIDEQFF.

This clonotype was detected only a few times. The V call is TRBV7-2, the J call TRBJ1-2, with a possible D match to TRBD1 (5 bases). The germline V gene has CDR1 SGHTA and CDR2 FQGNSA. The CDR3 consists of 17 residues. The V end lost 2 bases, the J end lost 0 bases, and 16 bases lay between the germline ends. The CDR3 loop is CASSLSRGDVSNYGYTF. The DNA for the CDR3 is TGTGCCAGCAGCTTATCCCGAGGGGACGTCTCTAACTATGGCTACACCTTC.

This chain uses TRBV20-1 with TRBJ1-6; D unresolved. The germline V gene encodes CDR1 DFQATT and CDR2 SNEGSKA (reference sequence). The V end lost 0 bases, the J end lost 7 bases, and 4 bases lay between the germline ends. CDR3 length: 12 amino acids. CDR3 nucleotides: TGCAGTGCTAGAGATCTCAATTCACCCCTCCACTTT. Translated: CSARDLNSPLHF.

This sequence joins TRBV4-3 and TRBJ1-6, with 10 bases fitting TRBD1. The CDR3 is made up of 18 amino acids. CDR1 is LGHNA, CDR2 YSLEER, per germline. The junction had 7 bases not matched to a gene; V was cut back by 3 bases and J by 2 bases. The CDR3, as DNA: TGCGCCAGCAGCCATCTCGACAGGGGGCAAACCTATAATTCACCCCTCCACTTT. Translating gives CASSHLDRGQTYNSPLHF.

This clonotype was recorded many times. CDR3 region: CSASVQTGLAEAFF. CDR3 DNA sequence: TGCAGTGCTAGTGTTCAGACAGGGCTCGCTGAAGCTTTCTTT. The rearrangement uses TRBV20-1 and TRBJ1-1, with TRBD1 matching over 7 bases. Germline values: CDR1 DFQATT, CDR2 SNEGSKA (reference sequence). Trimming cost V 3 bases and J 6 bases; bases outside gene matches: 10. The CDR3 has 14 residues.

The chain recombines TRBV6-5 with TRBJ2-7; the D gene is possibly TRBD2 (6 bases). The CDR3 consists of 14 residues. Germline CDR1 reads MNHEY; CDR2 reads SVGAGI. With 5 bases removed from V and 6 bases from J, the gap between germline ends came to 17 bases. CDR3 in amino acids: CASSRTRGRAEQYF. For the CDR3, the DNA is TGTGCCAGCAGTCGAACGCGGGGAAGAGCCGAGCAGTACTTC.

The V and J genes are TRBV18 and TRBJ2-2; D unclear. Germline V gives CDR1 KGHSH, CDR2 LQKENI. The V end was cut by 6 bases, the J end by 5 bases, with 10 bases between. This CDR3 is 13 amino acids long. CDR3 in DNA: TGTGCCAGCTCGCACCCACTTACCGGGGAGCTGTTTTTT. Protein: CASSHPLTGELFF.

This clonotype appeared a single time. The chain joins TRBV11-1 to TRBJ2-1; the D is unclear. CDR3 length: 14 residues. Per the germline V gene, CDR1 is SGHAT and CDR2 is FQDESV (reference sequence). V shed 5 bases and J shed 4 bases, with 12 bases lying between them. CDR3 protein: CASSPLWQYNEQFF. CDR3 DNA sequence: TGTGCCAGCAGCCCTCTATGGCAGTACAATGAGCAGTTCTTC.